The TCR beta chain described here comes from a study of T cell repertoires in cytomegalovirus infection. Whole-study context: Shared public TCR beta signatures pointed to both CMV infection and a matching HLA type.

Germline CDR1 and CDR2: MNHEY and SVGEGT. The V end lost 6 bases, the J end lost 3 bases, and 14 bases lay between the germline ends. CDR3 length: 14 amino acids. TCRdb reprocessed the reads with MiXCR, giving one entry per CDR3 protein. The table records about 490,000 distinct CDR3 sequences, 11% of them present only once. The J gene is TRBJ1-2, the V gene TRBV6-2 or TRBV6-3, with D possibly matching TRBD1 (6 bases). The sequencing input was PBMCs. The sequence came from a human donor in good health (CMV status not recorded). Some clones in this sample may be carry-over from other donors' samples. The CDR3, as DNA: TGTGCCAGCAGGTACACAGGACAGTACTATGGCTACACCTTC. Translating it yields CASRYTGQYYGYTF.